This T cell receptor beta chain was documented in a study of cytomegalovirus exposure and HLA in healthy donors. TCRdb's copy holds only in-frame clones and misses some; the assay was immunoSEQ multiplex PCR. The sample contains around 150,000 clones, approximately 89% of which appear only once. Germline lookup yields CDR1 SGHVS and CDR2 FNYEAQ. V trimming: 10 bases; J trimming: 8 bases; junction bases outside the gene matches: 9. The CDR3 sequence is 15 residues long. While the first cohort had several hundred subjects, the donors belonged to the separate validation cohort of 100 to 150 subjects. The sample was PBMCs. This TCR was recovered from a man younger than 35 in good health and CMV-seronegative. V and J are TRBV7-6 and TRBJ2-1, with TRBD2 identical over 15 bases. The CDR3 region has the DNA TGTGCCACCCGGACTAGCGGGGGGGCGTTTGATGAGCAGTTCTTC. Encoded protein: CATRTSGGAFDEQFF.